This TCR beta chain was captured by sequencing in a study of molecular identifiers for immune sequencing clone quantification. Generation of bulk TCR libraries relied on previously described methods and listed TCR primers. TCRdb independently ran MiXCR on the PCR reads; one entry per CDR3 protein. The table includes some 320,000 distinct CDR3 sequences, 20% to 25% detected once. Naive CD8 libraries were made from around 18,000 to 910,000 sorted cells, and they used 10%, 30% or 50% RNA. The sorting of naive CD8 T cells used the CD8+CD4-CCR7+CD45RA+ phenotype. Germline assignment: CDR1 GTSNPN and CDR2 SVGIG (reference sequence). Trimming took 2 bases from V and 6 from J; bases not matched to a gene: 12. This CDR3 has 15 amino acids.

The V call is TRBV30, the J call TRBJ2-5, with 7 bases fitting TRBD2. The TCR sequence derives from a human donor in good health. Some libraries in this study had Jurkat cell RNA spiked in. Sequencing was done on a sample of naive CD8+ T cells from blood, with Jurkat cell RNA spiked in. As to subset: FACS-sorted CD8+CD4-CCR7+CD45RA+ naive T cells. CDR3 residues: CAWSPRGVGGKTQYF. The CDR3 region has the DNA TGTGCCTGGAGTCCCCGCGGGGTGGGAGGGAAGACCCAGTACTTC.